The clone carrying this TCR beta chain was observed a few times. Its antigen remains unknown. The data are from a study of T cell repertoires in cytomegalovirus infection. About the research overall: It was recently identified HLA-C-restricted and well-studied HLA-B-restricted CMV epitopes that the study used. CMV infection plus the matching HLA type was flagged by public TCR beta signatures. Broader study findings: Dominant in the ex vivo response were TCR beta clonotypes restricted by HLA-C and specific for CMV. People with CMV and the relevant HLA were identified by cumulative public TCR beta family frequency.

TCRdb ran MiXCR on the reads and lists one entry per CDR3 protein. The sample shows about 700,000 distinct CDR3 sequences, around 31% of them seen only once. Sequenced material: cultured PBMCs, taken from culture after CMV antigen stimulation. The receptor was isolated from a human donor in good health (CMV status not recorded). Some clones in this sample may be carry-over from other donors' samples.

Here the CDR3 reads CASRTTGLNEQYF. As DNA, the CDR3 is TGTGCCAGCAGAACCACCGGGCTAAACGAGCAGTACTTC. The rearrangement links TRBV11-2 to TRBJ2-7; unclear D gene. Germline lookup yields CDR1 SGHAT and CDR2 FQNNGV. CDR3 size: 13 residues. Trimming took 6 bases from V and 5 from J, leaving 14 bases between them.